This TCR beta chain was sequenced during a study of blood T cell repertoires in COVID-19. Across the whole study: Whether acute or convalescent, the COVID-19 samples came from the United States, Italy and Spain. The analysed material was cDNA or gDNA that came from T cells, B-cell-depleted T cells, or PBMCs.

Assignment of participants to cohorts was predicated upon participant-reported clinical history. People in the exposed group encountered a COVID-19 case within 2 weeks before entering the study. TCRdb keeps only in-frame clones here, not all; method: immunoSEQ multiplex PCR. The table records some 190,000 clones, about 80% of them present only once. V was pared by 3 bases and J by 6 bases, with 10 bases between. Germline assignment: CDR1 KGHSH and CDR2 LQKENI. This CDR3 has 13 residues. There are a few counts of this clone. Sequencing input: PBMCs or T cells enriched from blood (not recorded which). The chain joins TRBV18 to TRBJ2-3, with D possibly TRBD2 on 6 matching bases. The source is a man aged 60-69 years who had been exposed to COVID-19. In nucleotides, the CDR3 is TGTGCCAGCTCACCCTTCCTAGCGGATACGCAGTATTTT. Protein product: CASSPFLADTQYF.